What follows are 8 T cell receptor beta chains derived from one specimen sequenced in a study of blood T cells in healthy people across ages. The authors ran a second PCR of about 6 to 11 cycles using a sample-barcoded 5' primer and a J-beta primer mix. Via MiXCR, TCRdb re-called the 5' RACE reads, giving one row per CDR3 protein. The sample holds around 780,000 distinct CDR3 sequences; roughly 25% are singletons and the top ten take about 2.9%. The sample was also reused in another study, on T cells of mothers and their children.

The sequenced material came from blood. The receptors originated from a boy between 10 and 17 years old in good health.

The chain has TRBV7-3 and TRBJ2-3, with 8 bases identical to TRBD2. CDR3 size: 15 residues. V lost 5 bases to trimming and J lost 2 bases; unmatched junction nucleotides: 6. Looked up from germline, CDR1 is SGHTA and CDR2 is FQGTGA. The CDR3 coding sequence is TGTGCCAGCAGCCCTGCGCGGGGGGCCACAGATACGCAGTATTTT. Amino acids: CASSPARGATDTQYF.

This clonotype came up a few times. Sequence at one end of the junction differs from germline and may be a read error. This rearrangement joins TRBV6-6 to TRBJ1-3; D gene unclear. Germline CDR1 and CDR2: MNHNY and SVGAGI (reference sequence). This CDR3 comprises 14 residues. The CDR3 sequence is CASSYGVSGNTIYF. The DNA of the CDR3 is TGTGCCAGTAGTTACGGGGTCTCTGGAAACACCATATATTTT.

There are a few counts of this clonotype. CDR3 loop: CASSHPSTDETGELFF. The CDR3 bases are TGTGCCAGCAGCCATCCTTCGACAGATGAGACCGGGGAGCTGTTTTTT. V usage is TRBV12-3 or TRBV12-4 and J usage is TRBJ2-2; D perhaps matches TRBD1 (5 bases). The CDR3 is 16 amino acids. V lost 6 bases and J 5 bases, leaving 19 bases between the germline ends.

The rearrangement joins TRBV14 to TRBJ2-3; tentative D call: TRBD1 (5 bases). The end of the DNA aligns better with TRBJ1-5, so the J call may be wrong. Germline loops: CDR1 SGHDN, CDR2 FVKESK. This CDR3 contains 18 residues. The CDR3 spells CASSHQKWERGVTDTQHF. CDR3 sequence (DNA): TGTGCCAGCAGCCACCAGAAGTGGGAGCGGGGGGTCACAGATACGCAGCATTTT.

The chain uses TRBV7-9 and TRBJ2-5; 9 nucleotides match TRBD1. Germline values: CDR1 SEHNR, CDR2 FQNEAQ (reference sequence). The V and J ends lost 7 bases and 2 bases, in that order; junction bases with no gene match: 5. The CDR3 totals 14 residues. In nucleotides, the CDR3 is TGTGCCAGCACTCCCGGGACAGGGCAAGAGACCCAGTACTTC. The encoded protein is CASTPGTGQETQYF.

This clonotype was seen only a few times. This chain connects TRBV10-3 to TRBJ2-5, with 9 bases aligning to TRBD1. The J call may be incorrect, as the DNA end agrees better with TRBJ2-7. The CDR3 is 14 amino acids. CDR1 and CDR2 from the germline V gene are ENHRY and SYGVKD. The CDR3 sequence is CAISVPQGAYEQYF. The CDR3 region has the DNA TGTGCCATCAGTGTTCCACAGGGGGCATACGAGCAGTACTTC.

The chain carries TRBV20-1 and TRBJ2-5; 9 bases map to TRBD2. In germline, CDR1 is DFQATT, CDR2 SNEGSKA (reference sequence). The V and J ends lost 0 bases and 7 bases, in that order; junction bases with no gene match: 3. CDR3 length: 13 residues. The CDR3 loop reads CSARDARGGTQYF. CDR3 bases: TGCAGTGCTAGAGATGCGCGGGGGGGGACCCAGTACTTC.

This clonotype was found a few times. One end of the junction fails to match germline, which may point to a read error. This chain connects TRBV11-3 to TRBJ2-5; 7 bases map to TRBD2. The J call may be mistaken, given a closer DNA end match to TRBJ2-7. This CDR3 is 14 amino acids long. Germline V gives CDR1 SGHNT, CDR2 YENEEA. CDR3 in amino acids: CASSLDGGSYEQYF. DNA for the CDR3: TGCGCCAGCAGCTTAGACGGGGGGAGCTACGAGCAGTACTTC.